The sequence of this T cell receptor (beta chain) was determined in a study of blood T cells in healthy people across ages. This clonotype was detected many times. Its antigen is not known. PCR was performed a second time for roughly 7 to 11 cycles using a sample-barcoded 5' primer and a J-beta primer mix. Every cDNA was tagged by a template-switch adaptor with 12 random nucleotides. TCRdb fed the 5' RACE reads into MiXCR, producing one record per CDR3 protein. Of 1.5 million to 2 million distinct CDR3 sequences listed, roughly 32% are singletons. Trimming cost V 0 bases and J 2 bases, with 10 bases left between them. Germline CDR1 is SGDLS and CDR2 is YYNGEE. The CDR3 has 15 amino acids. Study findings and constraints: In these data, TCR beta diversity tracked strongly with naive T cell percentage. One million T cells yielded diversity estimates that were considered underestimates. Unknown CMV status may confound age-related changes in expanded clones.

Sequenced: blood. The TCR comes from a woman in her twenties or thirties in good health. The chain joins TRBV9 to TRBJ2-3, with D uncertain. The CDR3 DNA is TGTGCCAGCAGCGTAGATCAACGGTCCACAGATACGCAGTATTTT. It encodes CASSVDQRSTDTQYF.